The clone carrying this T cell receptor (beta chain) appeared a few times. As originally analysed: It was from reference gene primer amplification that nucleated cell counts were estimated. This table comes from immunoSEQ multiplex PCR, and its TCRdb copy is limited to in-frame clones, with some not included. The V and J calls and clone size were taken over from that table, and D and trimming were inferred from the DNA. The sample includes 200,000 or so clones, around four fifths of them seen just once. This sample stems from a study of blood T cell repertoires in COVID-19. Turning to the study itself: Collection of acute and convalescent COVID-19 samples took place in the United States, Italy and Spain. T cells, B-cell-depleted T cells, or PBMCs provided the cDNA or gDNA that served as material.

The material sequenced was peripheral blood. The sequence was obtained from a human donor with acute or convalescent COVID-19. The donor label of this sample is uncertain.

The CDR3 spells CASSLAAGGGQETQYF. In DNA, the CDR3 is TGTGCCAGCAGCTTAGCCGCGGGAGGGGGGCAAGAGACCCAGTACTTC. The chain joins TRBV7-2 to TRBJ2-5; 9 bases agree with TRBD2. Germline V CDR1 and CDR2: SGHTA, FQGNSA. The V gene end was trimmed by 0 bases and the J gene end by 2 bases; junction bases not matched to a gene: 4. This CDR3 contains 16 residues.